This T cell receptor (beta chain) is drawn from a study of T cells in Graves' hyperthyroidism and ophthalmopathy. Background on the study: Peripheral blood collection took place at initial diagnosis, before any treatment.

Patients with uncontrolled infections, other autoimmune diseases, pregnancy or lactation were excluded. Clinical symptoms, serum thyroxine and TRAb, thyroid ultrasound and orbital computed tomography together formed the diagnostic basis. The authors obtained PBMCs from about 9 ml of fresh peripheral blood. The length of the CDR3 is 13 residues. The V and J ends lost 7 bases and 0 bases respectively, with 9 bases between them. Germline CDR1 reads SNHLY; CDR2 reads FYNNEI. Researchers amplified the TCR beta CDR3 regions from RNA transcripts. First-round RT-PCR with HTBI primers amplified the TCR CDR3 region. One entry per CDR3 protein, called by TCRdb with MiXCR from the multiplex PCR reads. The sample holds around 520,000 distinct CDR3 sequences, roughly 14% seen once. In this sample, this clonotype turned up many times.

V usage is TRBV2 and J usage is TRBJ1-1; TRBD1 might be the D (5 bases). The TCR comes from a woman under 30 with Graves' hyperthyroidism. Sequencing used blood. CDR3 residues: CASTLDMNTEAFF. CDR3 bases: TGTGCCAGCACCCTGGACATGAACACTGAAGCTTTCTTT. Full variable domain (rest looked up from reference TRBV2 and TRBJ1-1): EPEVTQTPSHQVTQMGQEVILRCVPISNHLYFYWYRQILGQKVEFLVSFYNNEISEKSEIFDDQFSVERPDGSNFTLKIRSTKLEDSAMYFCASTLDMNTEAFFGQGTRLTVV.